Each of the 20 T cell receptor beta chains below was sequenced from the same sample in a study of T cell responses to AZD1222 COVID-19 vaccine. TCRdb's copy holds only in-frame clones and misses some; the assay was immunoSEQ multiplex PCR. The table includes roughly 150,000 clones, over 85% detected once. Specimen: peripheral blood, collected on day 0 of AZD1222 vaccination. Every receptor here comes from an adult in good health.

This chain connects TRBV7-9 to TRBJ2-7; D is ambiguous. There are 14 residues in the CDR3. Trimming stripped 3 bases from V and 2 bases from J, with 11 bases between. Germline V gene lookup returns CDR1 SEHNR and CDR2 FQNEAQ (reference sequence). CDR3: CASSFSGKAYEQYF. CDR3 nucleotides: TGTGCCAGCAGCTTTAGTGGCAAAGCCTACGAGCAGTACTTC.

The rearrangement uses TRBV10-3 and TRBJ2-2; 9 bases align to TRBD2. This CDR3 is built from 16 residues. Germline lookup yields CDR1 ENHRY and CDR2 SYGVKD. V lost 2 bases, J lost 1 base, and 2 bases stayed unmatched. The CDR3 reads CAISERLAENTGELFF. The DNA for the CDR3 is TGTGCCATCAGTGAGCGACTAGCGGAGAACACCGGGGAGCTGTTTTTT.

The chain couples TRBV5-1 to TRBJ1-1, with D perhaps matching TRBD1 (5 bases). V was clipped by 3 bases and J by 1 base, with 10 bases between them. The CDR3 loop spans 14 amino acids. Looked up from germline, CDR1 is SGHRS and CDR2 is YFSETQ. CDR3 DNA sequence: TGCGCCAGCAGCTGGGACCGCCAGAACACTGAAGCTTTCTTT. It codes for CASSWDRQNTEAFF.

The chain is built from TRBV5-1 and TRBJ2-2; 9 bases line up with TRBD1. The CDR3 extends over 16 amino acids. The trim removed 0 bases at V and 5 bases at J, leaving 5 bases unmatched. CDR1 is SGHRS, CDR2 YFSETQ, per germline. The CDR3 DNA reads TGCGCCAGCAGCTTGGAACAGGGGGCGGAAACCGGGGAGCTGTTTTTT. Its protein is CASSLEQGAETGELFF.

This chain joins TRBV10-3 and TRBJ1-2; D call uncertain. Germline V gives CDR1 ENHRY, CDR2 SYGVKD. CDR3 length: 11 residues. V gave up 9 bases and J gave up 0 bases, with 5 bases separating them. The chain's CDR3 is CAIGSNYGYTF. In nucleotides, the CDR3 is TGTGCCATAGGCTCTAACTATGGCTACACCTTC.

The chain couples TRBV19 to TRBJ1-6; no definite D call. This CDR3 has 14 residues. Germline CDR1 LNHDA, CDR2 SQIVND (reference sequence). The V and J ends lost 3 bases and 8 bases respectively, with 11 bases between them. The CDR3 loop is CASSIRGRDSPLHF. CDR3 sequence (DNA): TGTGCCAGTAGTATCCGAGGGCGGGATTCACCCCTCCACTTT.

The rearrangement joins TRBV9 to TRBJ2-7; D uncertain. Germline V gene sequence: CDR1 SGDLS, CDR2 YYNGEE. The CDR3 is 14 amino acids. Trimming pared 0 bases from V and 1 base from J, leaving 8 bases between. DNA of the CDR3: TGTGCCAGCAGCGTAGCTCCCCTTTCCTACGAGCAGTACTTC. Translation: CASSVAPLSYEQYF.

CDR3 coding DNA: TGTGCCAGCAGAATAGCGGGATTAGATACGCAGTATTTT. Translating gives CASRIAGLDTQYF. The chain carries TRBV12-3 or TRBV12-4 and TRBJ2-3; 8 nucleotides agree with TRBD2. The CDR3 covers 13 residues. V dropped 6 bases and J dropped 5; count of bases not matched to a gene: 4.

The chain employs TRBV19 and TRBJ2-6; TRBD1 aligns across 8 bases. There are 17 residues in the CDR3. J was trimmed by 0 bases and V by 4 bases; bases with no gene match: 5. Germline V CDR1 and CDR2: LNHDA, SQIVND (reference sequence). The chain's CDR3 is CASSKWTGRSGANVLTF. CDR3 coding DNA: TGTGCCAGTAGTAAATGGACAGGGCGCTCTGGGGCCAACGTCCTGACTTTC. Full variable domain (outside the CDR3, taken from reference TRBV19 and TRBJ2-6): DGGITQSPKYLFRKEGQNVTLSCEQNLNHDAMYWYRQDPGQGLRLIYYSQIVNDFQKGDIAEGYSVSREKKESFPLTVTSAQKNPTAFYLCASSKWTGRSGANVLTFGAGSRLTVL.

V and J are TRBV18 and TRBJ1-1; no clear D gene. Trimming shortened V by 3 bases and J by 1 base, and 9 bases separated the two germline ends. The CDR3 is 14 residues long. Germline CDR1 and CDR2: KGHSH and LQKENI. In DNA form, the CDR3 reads TGTGCCAGCTCACCTGAACGGTGGAACACTGAAGCTTTCTTT. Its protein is CASSPERWNTEAFF.

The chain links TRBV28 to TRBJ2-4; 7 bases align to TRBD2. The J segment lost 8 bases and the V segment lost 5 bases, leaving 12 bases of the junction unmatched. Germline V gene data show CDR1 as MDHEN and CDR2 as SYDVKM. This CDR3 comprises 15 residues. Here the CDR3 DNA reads TGTGCCAGCAGTCTTCTTCTCGGGGGAGGGCACATTCAGTACTTC. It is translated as CASSLLLGGGHIQYF.

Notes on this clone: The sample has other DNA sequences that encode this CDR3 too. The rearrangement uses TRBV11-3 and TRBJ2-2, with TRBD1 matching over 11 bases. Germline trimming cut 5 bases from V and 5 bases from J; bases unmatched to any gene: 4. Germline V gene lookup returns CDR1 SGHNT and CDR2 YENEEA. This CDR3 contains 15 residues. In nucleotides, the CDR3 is TGTGCCAGCAGCGCCGGGACAGGGGGAACCGGGGAGCTGTTTTTT. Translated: CASSAGTGGTGELFF.

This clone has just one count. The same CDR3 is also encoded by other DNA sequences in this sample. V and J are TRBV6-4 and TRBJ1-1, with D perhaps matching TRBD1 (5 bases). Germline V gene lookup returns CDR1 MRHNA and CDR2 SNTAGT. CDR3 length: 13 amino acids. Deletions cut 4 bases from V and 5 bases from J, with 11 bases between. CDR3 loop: CASSVQGGTEAFF. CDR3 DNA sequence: TGTGCCAGCAGTGTCCAGGGAGGGACTGAAGCTTTCTTT.

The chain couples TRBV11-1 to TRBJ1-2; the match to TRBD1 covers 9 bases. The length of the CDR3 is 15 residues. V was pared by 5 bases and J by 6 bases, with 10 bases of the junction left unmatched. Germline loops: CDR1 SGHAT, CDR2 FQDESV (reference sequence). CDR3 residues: CASSQFRDREDGYTF. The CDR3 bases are TGTGCCAGCAGCCAATTCCGGGACAGGGAGGATGGCTACACCTTC.

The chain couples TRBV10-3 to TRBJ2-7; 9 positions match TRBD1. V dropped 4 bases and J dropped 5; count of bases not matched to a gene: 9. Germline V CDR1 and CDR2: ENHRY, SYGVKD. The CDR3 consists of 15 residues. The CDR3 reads CAISGEWDRDHEQYF. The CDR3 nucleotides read TGTGCCATCAGTGGGGAATGGGACAGGGACCACGAGCAGTACTTC.

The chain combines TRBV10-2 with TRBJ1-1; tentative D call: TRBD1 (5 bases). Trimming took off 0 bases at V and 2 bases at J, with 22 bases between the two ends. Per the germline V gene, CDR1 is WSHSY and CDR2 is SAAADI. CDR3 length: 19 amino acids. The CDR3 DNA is TGCGCCAGCAGTGAGTCGAGGACCGCCGCGTACAGGAAAAACACTGAAGCTTTCTTT. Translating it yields CASSESRTAAYRKNTEAFF.

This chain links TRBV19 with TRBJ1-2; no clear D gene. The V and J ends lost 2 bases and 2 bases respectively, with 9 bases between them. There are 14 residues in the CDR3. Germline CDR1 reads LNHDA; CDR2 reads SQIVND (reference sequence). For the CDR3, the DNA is TGTGCCAGTAGTATAAACGGGAGAAACTATGGCTACACCTTC. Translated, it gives CASSINGRNYGYTF.

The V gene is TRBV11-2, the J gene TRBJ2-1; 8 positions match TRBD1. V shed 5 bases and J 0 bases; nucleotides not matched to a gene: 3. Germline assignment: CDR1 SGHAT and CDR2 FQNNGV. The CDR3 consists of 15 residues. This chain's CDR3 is CASSVTGGSYNEQFF. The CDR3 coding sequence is TGTGCCAGCAGCGTAACAGGGGGCTCCTACAATGAGCAGTTCTTC.

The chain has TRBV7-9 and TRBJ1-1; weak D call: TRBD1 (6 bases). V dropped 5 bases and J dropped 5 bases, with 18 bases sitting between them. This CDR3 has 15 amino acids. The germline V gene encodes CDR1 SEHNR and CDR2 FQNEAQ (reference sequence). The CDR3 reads CASSAWTERGTEAFF. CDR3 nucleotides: TGTGCCAGCAGCGCTTGGACAGAAAGGGGAACTGAAGCTTTCTTT.

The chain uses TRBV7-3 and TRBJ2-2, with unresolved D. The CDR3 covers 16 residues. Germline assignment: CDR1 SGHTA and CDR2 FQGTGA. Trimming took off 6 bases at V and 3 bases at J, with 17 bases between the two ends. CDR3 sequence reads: CASRKSRLVDTGELFF. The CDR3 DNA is TGTGCCAGCAGGAAATCGAGACTCGTAGACACCGGGGAGCTGTTTTTT.